The sequence of this T cell receptor beta chain was determined in a study of blood T cell repertoires in COVID-19. Clones were read by immunoSEQ multiplex PCR, and TCRdb kept only the in-frame ones, dropping some. Found here are some 220,000 clones, around 80% of them singletons; the top ten hold around 7.3%. The sequence was obtained from a woman between 70 and 85 years old with acute or convalescent COVID-19. Sequencing was carried out using peripheral blood.

The CDR3 region has the DNA TGTGCCAGCCGAAAGGGGGAGACGGTTGGTGGCTACACCTTC. Translated, it gives CASRKGETVGGYTF. The rearrangement uses TRBV6-1 and TRBJ1-2; D might be TRBD1 (6 bases). The V gene lost 8 bases and the J gene lost 7 bases, with 20 bases spanning the gap. This CDR3 contains 14 residues. The V gene's germline CDR1 is MNHNS and CDR2 SASEGT.